This TCR beta chain was captured in a study of T cells in Graves' hyperthyroidism and ophthalmopathy. With respect to this clonotype: The target antigen is unknown.

Points from the study as a whole: Progression to ophthalmopathy was predicted a median of 6.5 months early.

RNA transcripts yielded amplified TCR beta CDR3 regions. The TCR CDR3 was amplified in a first-round RT-PCR using the HTBI primer set. TCRdb fed the multiplex PCR reads into MiXCR, producing one record per CDR3 protein. Of 660,000 or so distinct CDR3 sequences in the sample, less than 25% were seen once. The specimen sequenced was blood. This sequence was found in a man between 25 and 39 years old with Graves' ophthalmopathy.

The DNA of the CDR3 is TGTGCCAGCAGCCAAAGGGGGACAGGGCACTACAATGAGCAGTTCTTC. This codes for CASSQRGTGHYNEQFF. The chain employs TRBV14 and TRBJ2-1; 9 bases fit TRBD1. Unmatched junction bases numbered 5, after V lost 2 bases and J lost 3 bases. Germline CDR1 is SGHDN and CDR2 is FVKESK. The CDR3 is 16 residues long.